This T cell receptor beta chain came from a study of radiotherapy plus CTLA-4 blockade in lung cancer. The CDR3 extends over 16 amino acids. Germline V gives CDR1 SEHNR, CDR2 FQNEAQ (reference sequence). V lost 1 base to trimming and J lost 4 bases, with 15 bases between them. Generated by immunoSEQ multiplex PCR, the TCRdb table keeps only in-frame clones and is missing some. The sample lists about 73,000 clones; 87% were seen once. The gene calls are TRBV7-9 and TRBJ2-3; maybe TRBD1 (5 bases). Material: peripheral blood, obtained from a patient treated with radiotherapy plus ipilimumab. This TCR derives from a human donor with non-small cell lung cancer that progressed on radiotherapy plus ipilimumab. In DNA, the CDR3 is TGTGCCAGCAGCTTAGAAAGGGGTCGGAGCGCAGATACGCAGTATTTT. As protein: CASSLERGRSADTQYF.